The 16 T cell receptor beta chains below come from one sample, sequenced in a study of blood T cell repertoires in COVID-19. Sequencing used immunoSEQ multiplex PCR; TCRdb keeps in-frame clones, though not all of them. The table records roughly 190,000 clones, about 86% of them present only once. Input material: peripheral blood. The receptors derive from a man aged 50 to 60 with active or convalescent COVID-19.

DNA of the CDR3: TGTGCCAGCAGCTTAGGGAGGGGTTTGACTGAAGCTTTCTTT. Translating it yields CASSLGRGLTEAFF. The chain combines TRBV7-2 with TRBJ1-1, with D possibly matching TRBD1 (5 bases). The germline V gene has CDR1 SGHTA and CDR2 FQGNSA. CDR3 length equals 14 residues. Deletions cut 1 base from V and 5 bases from J, with 11 bases between.

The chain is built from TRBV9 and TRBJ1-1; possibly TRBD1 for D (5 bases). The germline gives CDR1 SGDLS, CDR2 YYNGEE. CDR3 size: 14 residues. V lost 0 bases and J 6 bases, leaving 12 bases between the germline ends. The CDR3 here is CASSVDLGGAEAFF. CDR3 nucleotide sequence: TGTGCCAGCAGCGTAGACCTCGGGGGGGCTGAAGCTTTCTTT.

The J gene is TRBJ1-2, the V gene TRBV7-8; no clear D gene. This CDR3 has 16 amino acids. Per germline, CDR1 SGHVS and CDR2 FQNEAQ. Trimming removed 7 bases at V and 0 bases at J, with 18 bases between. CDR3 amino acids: CASTPRATRANYGYTF. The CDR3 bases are TGTGCCAGCACCCCTCGAGCGACGAGGGCTAACTATGGCTACACCTTC. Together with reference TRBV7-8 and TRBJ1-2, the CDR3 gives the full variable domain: GAGVSQSPRYKVAKRGQDVALRCDPISGHVSLFWYQQALGQGPEFLTYFQNEAQLDKSGLPSDRFFAERPEGSVSTLKIQRTQQEDSAVYLCASTPRATRANYGYTFGSGTRLTVV.

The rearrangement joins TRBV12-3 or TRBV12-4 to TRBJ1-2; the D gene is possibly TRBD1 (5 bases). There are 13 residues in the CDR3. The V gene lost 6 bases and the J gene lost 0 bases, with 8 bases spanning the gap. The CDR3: CASRRGSNYGYTF. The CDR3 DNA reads TGTGCCAGCAGGCGGGGCTCTAACTATGGCTACACCTTC.

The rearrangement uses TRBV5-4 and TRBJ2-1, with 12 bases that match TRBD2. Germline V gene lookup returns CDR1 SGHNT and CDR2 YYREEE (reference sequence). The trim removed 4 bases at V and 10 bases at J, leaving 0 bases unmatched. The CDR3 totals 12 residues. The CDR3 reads CASSGLAGEQFF. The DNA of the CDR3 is TGTGCCAGCAGCGGACTAGCGGGAGAGCAGTTCTTC.

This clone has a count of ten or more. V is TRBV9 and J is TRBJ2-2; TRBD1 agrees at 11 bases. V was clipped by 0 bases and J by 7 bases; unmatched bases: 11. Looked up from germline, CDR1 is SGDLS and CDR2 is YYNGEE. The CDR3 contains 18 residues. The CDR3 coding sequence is TGTGCCAGCAGCGTAGGGTCGAGGACAGGGGGCAAAGGCGGGGAGCTGTTTTTT. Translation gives CASSVGSRTGGKGGELFF.

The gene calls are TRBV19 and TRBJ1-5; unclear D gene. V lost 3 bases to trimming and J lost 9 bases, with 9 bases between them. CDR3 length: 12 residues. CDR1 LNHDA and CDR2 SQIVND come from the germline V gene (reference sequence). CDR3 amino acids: CASSIPGGPQHF. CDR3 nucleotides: TGTGCCAGTAGTATCCCCGGCGGGCCCCAGCATTTT.

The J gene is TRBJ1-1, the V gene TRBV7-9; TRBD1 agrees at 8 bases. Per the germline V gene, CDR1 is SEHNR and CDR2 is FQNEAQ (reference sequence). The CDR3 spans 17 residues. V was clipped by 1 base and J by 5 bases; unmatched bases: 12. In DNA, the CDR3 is TGTGCCAGCAGCTTAGAAGGGTGGCAGGGGGCGGGGACTGAAGCTTTCTTT. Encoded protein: CASSLEGWQGAGTEAFF.

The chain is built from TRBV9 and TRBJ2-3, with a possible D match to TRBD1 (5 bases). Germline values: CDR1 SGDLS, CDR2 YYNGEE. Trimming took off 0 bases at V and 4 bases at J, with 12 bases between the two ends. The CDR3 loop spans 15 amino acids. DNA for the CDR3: TGTGCCAGCAGCGTAGATGGAAAGGGGTCAGATACGCAGTATTTT. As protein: CASSVDGKGSDTQYF.

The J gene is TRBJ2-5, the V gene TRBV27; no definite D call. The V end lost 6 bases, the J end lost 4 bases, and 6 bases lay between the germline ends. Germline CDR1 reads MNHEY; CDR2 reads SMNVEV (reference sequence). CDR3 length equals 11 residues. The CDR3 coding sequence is TGTGCCAGCAGCCCCATAGAGACCCAGTACTTC. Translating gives CASSPIETQYF.

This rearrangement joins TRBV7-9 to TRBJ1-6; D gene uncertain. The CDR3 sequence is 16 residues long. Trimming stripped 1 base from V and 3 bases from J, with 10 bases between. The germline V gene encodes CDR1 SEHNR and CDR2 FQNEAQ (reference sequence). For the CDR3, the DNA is TGTGCCAGCAGCTTAGGGGGAGGAAACTATAATTCACCCCTCCACTTT. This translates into CASSLGGGNYNSPLHF.

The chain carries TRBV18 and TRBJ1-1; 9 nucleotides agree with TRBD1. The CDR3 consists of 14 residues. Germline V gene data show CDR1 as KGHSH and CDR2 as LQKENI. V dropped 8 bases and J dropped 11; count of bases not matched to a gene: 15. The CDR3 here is CASHRSGQGFRAFF. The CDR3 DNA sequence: TGTGCCAGCCACCGATCGGGACAGGGCTTTAGGGCTTTCTTT.

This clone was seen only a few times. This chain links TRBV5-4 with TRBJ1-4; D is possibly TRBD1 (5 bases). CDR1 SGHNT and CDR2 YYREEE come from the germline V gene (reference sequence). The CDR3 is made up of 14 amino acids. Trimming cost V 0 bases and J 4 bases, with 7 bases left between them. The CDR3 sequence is CASSLDRFNEKLFF. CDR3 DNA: TGTGCCAGCAGCTTGGACAGGTTTAATGAAAAACTGTTTTTT.

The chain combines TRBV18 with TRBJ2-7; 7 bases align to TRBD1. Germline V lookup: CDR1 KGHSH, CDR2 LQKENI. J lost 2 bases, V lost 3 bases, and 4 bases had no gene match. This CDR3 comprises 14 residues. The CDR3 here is CASSPLGQTYEQYF. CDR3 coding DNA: TGTGCCAGCTCACCTCTGGGACAGACCTACGAGCAGTACTTC. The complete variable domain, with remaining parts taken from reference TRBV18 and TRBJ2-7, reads NAGVMQNPRHLVRRRGQEARLRCSPMKGHSHVYWYRQLPEEGLKFMVYLQKENIIDESGMPKERFSAEFPKEGPSILRIQQVVRGDSAAYFCASSPLGQTYEQYFGPGTRLTVT.

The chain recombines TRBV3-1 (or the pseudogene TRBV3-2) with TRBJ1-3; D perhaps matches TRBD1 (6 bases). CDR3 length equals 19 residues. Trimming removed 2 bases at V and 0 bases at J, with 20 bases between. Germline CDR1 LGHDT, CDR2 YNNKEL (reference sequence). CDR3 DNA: TGTGCCAGCAGCCAAATGGGGACAAGGCCTTCGAGCTCTGGAAACACCATATATTTT. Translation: CASSQMGTRPSSSGNTIYF.

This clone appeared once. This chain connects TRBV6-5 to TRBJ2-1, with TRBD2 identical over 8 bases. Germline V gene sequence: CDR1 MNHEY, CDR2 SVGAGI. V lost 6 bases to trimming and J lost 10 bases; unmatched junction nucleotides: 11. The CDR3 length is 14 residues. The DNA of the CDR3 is TGTGCCAGCAGAGCCAGCGGGAGACGCTCCGAGCAGTTCTTC. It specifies CASRASGRRSEQFF.